Sequencing of this T cell receptor (beta chain) was carried out in a study of OX40 agonist ivuxolimab in advanced cancers. V dropped 0 bases and J dropped 2 bases, with 5 bases sitting between them. There are 14 residues in the CDR3. Germline CDR1 is MGHRA and CDR2 is YSYEKL. Data came from immunoSEQ multiplex PCR; TCRdb stores just in-frame clones and leaves some out. The sample comprises about 31,000 clones, 75% to 90% of which are singletons, and around 39% rests with the top ten. The sample here was CD4+ or CD8+ T cells sorted from blood, taken in a trial of the OX40 agonist ivuxolimab. This receptor was taken from an adult with an advanced solid tumor such as melanoma, head and neck, liver or kidney cancer. The J gene is TRBJ1-5, the V gene TRBV4-1; D ambiguous. The CDR3 loop is CASSQEGGNQPQHF. CDR3 DNA sequence: TGCGCCAGCAGCCAAGAAGGAGGCAATCAGCCCCAGCATTTT.